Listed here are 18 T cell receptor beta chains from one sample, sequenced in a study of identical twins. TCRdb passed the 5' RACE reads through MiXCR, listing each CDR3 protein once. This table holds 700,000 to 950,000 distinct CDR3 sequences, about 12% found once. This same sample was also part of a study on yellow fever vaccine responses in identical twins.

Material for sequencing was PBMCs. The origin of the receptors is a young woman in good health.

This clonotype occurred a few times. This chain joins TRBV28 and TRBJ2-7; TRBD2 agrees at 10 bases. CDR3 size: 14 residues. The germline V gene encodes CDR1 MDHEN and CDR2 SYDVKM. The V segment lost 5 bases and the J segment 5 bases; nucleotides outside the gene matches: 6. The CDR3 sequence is CASSITSGNHEQYF. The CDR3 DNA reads TGTGCCAGCAGTATAACTAGCGGGAACCACGAGCAGTACTTC.

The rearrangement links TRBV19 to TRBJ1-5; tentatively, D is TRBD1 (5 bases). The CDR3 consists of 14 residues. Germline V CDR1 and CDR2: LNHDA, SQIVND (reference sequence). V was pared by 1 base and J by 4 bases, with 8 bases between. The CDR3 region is CASSIVTANQPQHF. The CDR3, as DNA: TGTGCCAGTAGTATAGTGACAGCTAATCAGCCCCAGCATTTT.

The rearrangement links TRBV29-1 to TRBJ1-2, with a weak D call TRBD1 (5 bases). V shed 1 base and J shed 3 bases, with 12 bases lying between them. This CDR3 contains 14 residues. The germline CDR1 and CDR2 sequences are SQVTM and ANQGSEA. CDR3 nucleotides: TGCAGCGTTGAAGGAGGGGAACGGTACTATGGCTACACCTTC. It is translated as CSVEGGERYYGYTF.

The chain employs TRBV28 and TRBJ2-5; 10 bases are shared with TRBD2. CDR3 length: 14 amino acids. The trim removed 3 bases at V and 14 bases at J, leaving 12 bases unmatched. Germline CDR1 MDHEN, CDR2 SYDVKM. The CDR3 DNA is TGTGCCAGCAGTTTGGGAGCTTATGGGACTAGCGTTTACTTC. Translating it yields CASSLGAYGTSVYF. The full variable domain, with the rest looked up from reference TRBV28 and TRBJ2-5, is DVKVTQSSRYLVKRTGEKVFLECVQDMDHENMFWYRQDPGLGLRLIYFSYDVKMKEKGDIPEGYSVSREKKERFSLILESASTNQTSMYLCASSLGAYGTSVYFGPGTRLLVL.

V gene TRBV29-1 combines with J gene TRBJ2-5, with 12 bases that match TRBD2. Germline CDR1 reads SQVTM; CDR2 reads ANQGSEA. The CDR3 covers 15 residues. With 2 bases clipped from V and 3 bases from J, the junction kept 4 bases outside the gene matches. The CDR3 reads CSVEFASGREETQYF. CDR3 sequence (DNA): TGCAGCGTTGAATTTGCTAGCGGGAGGGAAGAGACCCAGTACTTC.

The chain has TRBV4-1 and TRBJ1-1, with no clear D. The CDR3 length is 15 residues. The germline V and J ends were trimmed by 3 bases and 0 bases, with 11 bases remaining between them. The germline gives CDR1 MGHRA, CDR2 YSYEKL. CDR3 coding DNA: TGCGCCAGCAGCCATTCACGGCGGGTGAACACTGAAGCTTTCTTT. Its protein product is CASSHSRRVNTEAFF.

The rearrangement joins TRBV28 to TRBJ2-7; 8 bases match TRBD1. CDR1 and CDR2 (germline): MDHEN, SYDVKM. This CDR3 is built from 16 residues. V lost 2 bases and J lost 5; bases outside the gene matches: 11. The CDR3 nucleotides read TGTGCCAGCAGTTTAACGGACAGGGCTTTTAGGGACGAGCAGTACTTC. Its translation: CASSLTDRAFRDEQYF.

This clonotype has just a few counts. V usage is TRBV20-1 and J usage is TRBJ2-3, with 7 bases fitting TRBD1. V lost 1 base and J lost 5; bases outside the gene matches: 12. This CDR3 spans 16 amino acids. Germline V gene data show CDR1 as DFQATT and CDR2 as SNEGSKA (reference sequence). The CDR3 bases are TGCAGTGCTAGAGCGGTGGGGGCAGGGGGAGTAGATACGCAGTATTTT. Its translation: CSARAVGAGGVDTQYF.

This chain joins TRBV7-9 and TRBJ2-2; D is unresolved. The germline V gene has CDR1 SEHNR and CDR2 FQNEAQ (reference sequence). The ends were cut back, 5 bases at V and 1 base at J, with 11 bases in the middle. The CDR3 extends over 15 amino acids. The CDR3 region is CASSSLRQNTGELFF. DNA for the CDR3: TGTGCCAGCAGCAGCCTTAGACAGAACACCGGGGAGCTGTTTTTT.

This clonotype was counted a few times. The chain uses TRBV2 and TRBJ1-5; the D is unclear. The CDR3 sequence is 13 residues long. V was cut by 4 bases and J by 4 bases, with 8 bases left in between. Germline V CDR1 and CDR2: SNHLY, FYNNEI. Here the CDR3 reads CASSALLNQPQHF. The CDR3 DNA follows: TGTGCCAGCAGTGCACTGCTAAATCAGCCCCAGCATTTT.

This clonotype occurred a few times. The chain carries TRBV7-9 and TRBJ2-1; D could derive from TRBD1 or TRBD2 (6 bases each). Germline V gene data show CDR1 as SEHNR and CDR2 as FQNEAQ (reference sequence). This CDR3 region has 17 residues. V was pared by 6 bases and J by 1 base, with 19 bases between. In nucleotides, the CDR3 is TGTGCCAGCAGAGGGGGGTCGGGAGACTTGTCCTACAATGAGCAGTTCTTC. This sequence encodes CASRGGSGDLSYNEQFF.

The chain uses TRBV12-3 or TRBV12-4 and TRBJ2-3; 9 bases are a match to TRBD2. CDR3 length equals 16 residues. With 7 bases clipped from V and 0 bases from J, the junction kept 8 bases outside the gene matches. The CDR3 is CASTTLAGHSTDTQYF. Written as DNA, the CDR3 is TGTGCCAGCACAACCCTAGCGGGGCATAGCACAGATACGCAGTATTTT.

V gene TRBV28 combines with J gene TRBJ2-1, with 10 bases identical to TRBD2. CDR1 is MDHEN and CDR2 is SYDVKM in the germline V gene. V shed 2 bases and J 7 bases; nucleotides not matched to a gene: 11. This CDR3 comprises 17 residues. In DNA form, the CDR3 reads TGTGCCAGCAGTTTAGATCCGCTAGCGGGAGAGGAAAATGAGCAGTTCTTC. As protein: CASSLDPLAGEENEQFF.

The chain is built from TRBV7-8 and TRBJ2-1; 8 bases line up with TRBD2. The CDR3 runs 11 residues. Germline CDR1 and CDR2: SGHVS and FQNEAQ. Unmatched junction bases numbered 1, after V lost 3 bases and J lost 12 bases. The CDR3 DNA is TGTGCCAGCAGCTTTGCGGGGGGGCAGTTCTTC. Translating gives CASSFAGGQFF. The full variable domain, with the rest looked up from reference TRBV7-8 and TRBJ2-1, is GAGVSQSPRYKVAKRGQDVALRCDPISGHVSLFWYQQALGQGPEFLTYFQNEAQLDKSGLPSDRFFAERPEGSVSTLKIQRTQQEDSAVYLCASSFAGGQFFGPGTRLTVL.

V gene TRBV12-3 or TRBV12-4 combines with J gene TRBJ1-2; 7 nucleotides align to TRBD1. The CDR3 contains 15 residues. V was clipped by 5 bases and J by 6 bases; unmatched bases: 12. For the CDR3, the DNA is TGTGCCAGCAGTAGGGGGACAGTACTCCACCATGGCTACACCTTC. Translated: CASSRGTVLHHGYTF.

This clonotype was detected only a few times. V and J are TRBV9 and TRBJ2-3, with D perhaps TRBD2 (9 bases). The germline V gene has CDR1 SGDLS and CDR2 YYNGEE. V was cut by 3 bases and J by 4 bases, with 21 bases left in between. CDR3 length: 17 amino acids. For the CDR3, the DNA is TGTGCCAGCAGCGGGATGGGGCTAGCGGGACAGGCAGATACGCAGTATTTT. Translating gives CASSGMGLAGQADTQYF.

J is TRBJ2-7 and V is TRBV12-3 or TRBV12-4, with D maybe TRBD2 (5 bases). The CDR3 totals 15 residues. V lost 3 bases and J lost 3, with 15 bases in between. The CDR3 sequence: CASSLTPRGYYEQYF. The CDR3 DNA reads TGTGCCAGCAGTTTGACGCCCCGGGGATACTACGAGCAGTACTTC.

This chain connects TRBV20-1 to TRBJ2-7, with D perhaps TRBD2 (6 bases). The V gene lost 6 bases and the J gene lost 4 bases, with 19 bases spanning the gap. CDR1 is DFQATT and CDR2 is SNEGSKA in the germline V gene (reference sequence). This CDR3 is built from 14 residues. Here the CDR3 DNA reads TGCAGTGCCAAGGGGACTTCTCAAGTTTACGAGCAGTACTTC. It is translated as CSAKGTSQVYEQYF.